The rows below give T cell receptor beta chains drawn from one sample of a study of shared clonotypes between healthy human individuals. Method: immunoSEQ multiplex PCR; TCRdb's copy keeps in-frame clones and lacks some. This table has approximately 1,500,000 clones, roughly 96% appearing once. The sequenced material came from naive CD4+ T cells sorted from blood. The receptors derive from a man under 40 in good health. CDR3s include the opening cysteine and the closing phenylalanine or tryptophan. The D gene is left open where the match is weak. Some rows have no size entry. The others give once, few or many, or a class for an expanded clone.

D	size	V	J	DNA	CDR3
-	-	TRBV2	TRBJ2-7	TGTGCCAGCAGTGAACACAGGGAGGTTTATAACGAGCAGTACTTC	CASSEHREVYNEQYF
TRBD1	-	TRBV5-1	TRBJ2-2	TGCGCCAGCAGCCGGGACAGTCTAAACACCGGGGAGCTGTTTTTT	CASSRDSLNTGELFF
TRBD2	-	TRBV5-1	TRBJ2-1	TGCGCCAGCAGCCCGATGACTAGCGGCAATGAGCAGTTCTTC	CASSPMTSGNEQFF
-	-	TRBV28	TRBJ1-2	TGTGCCAGCACCCCTCTCAGGGTGGGCTATGGCTACACCTTC	CASTPLRVGYGYTF
-	once	TRBV4-1	TRBJ2-7	TGCGCCAGCAGCCGAGGGTACCTCTACGAGCAGTACTTC	CASSRGYLYEQYF
TRBD1	-	TRBV11-2	TRBJ2-4	TGTGCCAGCAGTTCCACAGGGGGCTGGAACATTCAGTACTTC	CASSSTGGWNIQYF
-	-	TRBV5-6	TRBJ2-7	TGTGCCAGCAGCCAAGGACGGCCCTACGAGCAGTACTTC	CASSQGRPYEQYF
-	-	TRBV6-1	TRBJ2-1	TGTGCCAGCAGCAGAACCGGGTTCAATGAGCAGTTCTTC	CASSRTGFNEQFF
-	-	TRBV6-4	TRBJ2-2	TGTGCCAGCAGTGAACTAATGAACACCGGGGAGCTGTTTTTT	CASSELMNTGELFF
-	-	TRBV6-6	TRBJ2-7	TGTGCCAGCAGTTACGGGTCGCGGCAACGAAACGAGCAGTACTTC	CASSYGSRQRNEQYF
TRBD2	-	TRBV9	TRBJ2-7	TGTGCCAGCAGCGTAGTTCCCGGGACTAGCGGGATGATGTACGAGCAGTACTTC	CASSVVPGTSGMMYEQYF
-	-	TRBV5-4	TRBJ2-7	TGTGCCAGCAGCTTGGGCGGGATAGGCTACGAGCAGTACTTC	CASSLGGIGYEQYF
-	once	TRBV5-1	TRBJ2-7	TGCGCCAGCAGCTTGGGGGGGGACCCCTCCTACGAGCAGTACTTC	CASSLGGDPSYEQYF
-	-	TRBV4-3	TRBJ2-7	TGCGCCAGCAGCCCAGGGTATGGGACGGACACCACCTACGAGCAGTACTTC	CASSPGYGTDTTYEQYF
TRBD2	-	TRBV28	TRBJ2-3	TGTGCCAGCAGTACGGTCTGGACTAGCTCAGATACGCAGTATTTT	CASSTVWTSSDTQYF